This TCR beta chain was identified in a study of T cells in Graves' hyperthyroidism and ophthalmopathy. General study points: Peripheral blood also featured most of the thyroid clonotypes expanded above 0.001.

The CDR3 has 14 amino acids. Trimming left V 4 bases short and J 3 bases short, with 12 bases between. CDR1 is SGDLS and CDR2 is YYNGEE in the germline V gene. There were TCR beta CDR3 regions amplified from RNA transcripts. Primed by the HTBI set, a first-round RT-PCR was run on the TCR CDR3. From the multiplex PCR reads, TCRdb called clonotypes with MiXCR, one entry per CDR3 protein. The sample has a few hundred thousand distinct CDR3 sequences; around an eighth are singletons. Across 18 months, stable Graves' hyperthyroidism was marked by no progression to ophthalmopathy. Every diagnosis used clinical symptoms, serum thyroxine and TRAb, thyroid ultrasound and orbital computed tomography. Fresh peripheral blood, roughly 10 ml, was the source of the PBMCs. A note on this clonotype: Antigen specificity is unknown.

The sequence was obtained from a woman aged 18-30 years with Graves' hyperthyroidism. The sequenced sample consisted of blood. This chain joins TRBV9 and TRBJ2-3, with D perhaps given as TRBD1 or TRBD2 (5 bases each). This CDR3 is CASSPVGGTDTQYF. DNA for the CDR3: TGTGCCAGCAGCCCCGTTGGGGGAACAGATACGCAGTATTTT.